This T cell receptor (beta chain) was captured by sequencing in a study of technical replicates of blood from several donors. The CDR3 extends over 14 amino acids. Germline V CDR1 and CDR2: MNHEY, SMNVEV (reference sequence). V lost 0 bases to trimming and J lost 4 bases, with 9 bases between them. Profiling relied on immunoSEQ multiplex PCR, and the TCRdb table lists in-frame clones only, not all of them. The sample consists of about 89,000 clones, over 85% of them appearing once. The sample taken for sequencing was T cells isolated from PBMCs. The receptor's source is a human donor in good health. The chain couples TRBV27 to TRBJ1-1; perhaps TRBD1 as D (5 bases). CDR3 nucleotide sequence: TGTGCCAGCAGTTTATCGGACACATTCACTGAAGCTTTCTTT. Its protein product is CASSLSDTFTEAFF.